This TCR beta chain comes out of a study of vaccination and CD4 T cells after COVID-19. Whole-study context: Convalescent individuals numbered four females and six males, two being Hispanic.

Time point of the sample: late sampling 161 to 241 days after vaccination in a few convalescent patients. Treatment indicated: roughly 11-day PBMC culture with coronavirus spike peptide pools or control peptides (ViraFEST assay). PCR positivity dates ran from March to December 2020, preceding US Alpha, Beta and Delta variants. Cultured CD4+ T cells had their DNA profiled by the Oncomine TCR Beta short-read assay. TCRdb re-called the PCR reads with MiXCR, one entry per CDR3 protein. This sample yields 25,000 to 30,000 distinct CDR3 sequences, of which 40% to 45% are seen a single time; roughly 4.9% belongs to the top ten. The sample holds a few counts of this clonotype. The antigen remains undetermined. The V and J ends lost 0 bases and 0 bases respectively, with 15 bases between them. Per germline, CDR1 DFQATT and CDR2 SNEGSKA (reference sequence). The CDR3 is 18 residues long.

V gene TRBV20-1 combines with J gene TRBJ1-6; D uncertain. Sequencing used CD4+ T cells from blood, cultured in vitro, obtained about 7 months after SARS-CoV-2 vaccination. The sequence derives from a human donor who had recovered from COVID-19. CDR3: CSARDQRFRSSYNSPLHF. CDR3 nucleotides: TGCAGTGCTAGAGATCAGAGGTTTCGGAGCTCCTATAATTCACCCCTCCACTTT.